These 9 T cell receptor beta chains came from one sample sequenced in a study of cytomegalovirus exposure and HLA in healthy donors. This PCR relied on a set of 60 Vbeta primers and 13 Jbeta primers. The repertoire was sequenced with immunoSEQ multiplex PCR; TCRdb's copy has only in-frame clones and lacks some. Of about 240,000 clones in the sample, over 75% are singletons; the top ten hold under 0.6%. The sequenced sample consisted of PBMCs. The receptors derive from a boy between 10 and 17 years old in good health and CMV-seronegative.

V gene TRBV23-1 combines with J gene TRBJ2-7; no firm D call. TRBV23-1 is assigned to the ORF class and has an uncertain function. The CDR3 covers 13 residues. The V end lost 3 bases, the J end lost 3 bases, and 9 bases lay between the germline ends. CDR3 sequence (DNA): TGCGCCAGCAGTCAGCCCAGGTACTACGAGCAGTACTTC. Its translation is CASSQPRYYEQYF.

The V and J genes are TRBV11-3 and TRBJ2-7; perhaps TRBD1 as D (5 bases). The V and J ends lost 0 bases and 3 bases respectively, with 15 bases between them. Germline values: CDR1 SGHNT, CDR2 YENEEA. The CDR3 loop spans 16 amino acids. The CDR3 nucleotides are TGTGCCAGCAGCTTAGATCAGGGCCGGCGAGGCTACGAGCAGTACTTC. Amino acids: CASSLDQGRRGYEQYF.

The V and J genes are TRBV11-3 and TRBJ2-3; the match to TRBD1 covers 10 bases. Looked up from germline, CDR1 is SGHNT and CDR2 is YENEEA. J lost 1 base, V lost 4 bases, and 17 bases had no gene match. This CDR3 is built from 20 residues. CDR3 in DNA: TGTGCCAGCAGCTCTTGGTCCCGGGACAGGGGAAAGGGGGGCACAGATACGCAGTATTTT. Amino acid sequence: CASSSWSRDRGKGGTDTQYF.

This chain connects TRBV5-6 to TRBJ1-5, with D perhaps TRBD1 (5 bases). Germline assignment: CDR1 SGHDT and CDR2 YYEEEE. The V and J ends lost 3 bases and 6 bases respectively, with 10 bases between them. This CDR3 is 13 amino acids long. This chain's CDR3 is CASSSGIAQPQHF. Written as DNA, the CDR3 is TGTGCCAGCAGCTCAGGGATTGCTCAGCCCCAGCATTTT.

The J gene is TRBJ2-3, the V gene TRBV5-1; the D gene is possibly TRBD1 (7 bases). With 0 bases removed from V and 2 bases from J, the gap between germline ends came to 13 bases. The CDR3 extends over 16 amino acids. Germline V CDR1 and CDR2: SGHRS, YFSETQ. The CDR3 here is CASSLAGGLYTDTQYF. CDR3 DNA: TGCGCCAGCAGCTTGGCAGGGGGACTTTACACAGATACGCAGTATTTT. Drawing the rest from reference TRBV5-1 and TRBJ2-3, the complete variable domain is KAGVTQTPRYLIKTRGQQVTLSCSPISGHRSVSWYQQTPGQGLQFLFEYFSETQRNKGNFPGRFSGRQFSNSRSEMNVSTLELGDSALYLCASSLAGGLYTDTQYFGPGTRLTVL.

The chain is built from TRBV6-1 and TRBJ1-5; tentative D call: TRBD1 (6 bases). The CDR3 length is 19 residues. Germline-derived CDR1 and CDR2 are MNHNS and SASEGT. Trimming cost V 2 bases and J 0 bases, with 20 bases left between them. This chain's CDR3 is CASSEPPAGTTNSNQPQHF. CDR3 in DNA: TGTGCCAGCAGTGAACCCCCGGCCGGGACAACTAATAGCAATCAGCCCCAGCATTTT.

The gene calls are TRBV10-3 and TRBJ2-7; 9 bases are a match to TRBD1. The V segment lost 10 bases and the J segment 0 bases; nucleotides outside the gene matches: 7. Per germline, CDR1 ENHRY and CDR2 SYGVKD. The CDR3 is made up of 14 amino acids. CDR3 loop: CATSGTGNSYEQYF. The CDR3 region has the DNA TGTGCCACCTCGGGGACAGGGAACTCCTACGAGCAGTACTTC.

V usage is TRBV6-1 and J usage is TRBJ2-7; a weak D match, TRBD1 (5 bases). The CDR3 is 13 amino acids. Trimming shortened V by 11 bases and J by 5 bases, and 19 bases separated the two germline ends. Germline CDR1 MNHNS, CDR2 SASEGT. The CDR3 DNA reads as TGTGCCTCCCAGGGCTTTTCTCCCCACGAGCAGTACTTC. Translated, it gives CASQGFSPHEQYF.

The table lists this clone with a few counts. The rearrangement joins TRBV6-1 to TRBJ2-1, with a possible D match to TRBD1 (7 bases). V lost 6 bases and J lost 8, with 20 bases in between. Germline CDR1 MNHNS, CDR2 SASEGT. This CDR3 has 15 amino acids. The CDR3 loop reads CASRRKAEGADEQFF. CDR3 DNA: TGTGCCAGCAGAAGGAAGGCGGAGGGGGCCGATGAGCAGTTCTTC.